The sequence of this TCR beta chain was determined in a study of T cell changes during pregnancy in multiple sclerosis. Germline V CDR1 and CDR2: LNHDA, SQIVND (reference sequence). V was shortened by 9 bases and J by 5 bases, with 16 bases between the two germline ends. The CDR3 contains 14 residues. Some clones are missing from TCRdb's copy, which holds only in-frame ones; the method was immunoSEQ multiplex PCR. The sample lists tens of thousands of clones; around 94% were seen once. V is TRBV19 and J is TRBJ2-2; tentative D call: TRBD1 (6 bases). Sequenced material: peripheral blood, taken in the third trimester of pregnancy. The source of this sequence is a female donor in good health, enrolled as a control in a pregnancy study. The CDR3: CASKGTFETGELFF. The CDR3 DNA reads as TGTGCCAGCAAAGGGACATTCGAGACCGGGGAGCTGTTTTTT.